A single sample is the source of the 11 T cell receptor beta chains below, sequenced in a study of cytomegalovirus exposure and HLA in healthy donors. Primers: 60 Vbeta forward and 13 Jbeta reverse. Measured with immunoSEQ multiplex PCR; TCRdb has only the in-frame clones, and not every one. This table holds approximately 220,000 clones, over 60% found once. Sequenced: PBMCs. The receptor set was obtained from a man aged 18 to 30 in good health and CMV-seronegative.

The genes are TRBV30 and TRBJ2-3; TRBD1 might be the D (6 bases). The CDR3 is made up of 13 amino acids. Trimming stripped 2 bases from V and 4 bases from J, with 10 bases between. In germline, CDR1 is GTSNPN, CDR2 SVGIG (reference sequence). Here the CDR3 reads CAWSSQGPDTQYF. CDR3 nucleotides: TGTGCCTGGAGTTCGCAGGGGCCAGATACGCAGTATTTT.

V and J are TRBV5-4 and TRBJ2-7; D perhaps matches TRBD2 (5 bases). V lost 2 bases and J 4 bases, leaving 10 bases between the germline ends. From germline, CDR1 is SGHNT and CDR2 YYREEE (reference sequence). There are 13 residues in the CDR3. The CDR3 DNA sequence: TGTGCCAGCAGCTTTGAGGGAGCGTACGAGCAGTACTTC. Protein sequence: CASSFEGAYEQYF. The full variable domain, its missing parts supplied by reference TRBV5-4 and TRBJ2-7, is ETGVTQSPTHLIKTRGQQVTLRCSSQSGHNTVSWYQQALGQGPQFIFQYYREEENGRGNFPPRFSGLQFPNYSSELNVNALELDDSALYLCASSFEGAYEQYFGPGTRLTVT.

The CDR3 DNA reads TGTGCCAGCAGTTACTGGACTAGGGGCTCCTACGAGCAGTACTTC. Translating it yields CASSYWTRGSYEQYF. The V gene is TRBV6-5, the J gene TRBJ2-7; 7 positions agree with TRBD2. Losses at the gene ends were 1 base for V and 0 bases for J; bases not matched to a gene: 3. The CDR3 is made up of 15 amino acids. The germline gives CDR1 MNHEY, CDR2 SVGAGI.

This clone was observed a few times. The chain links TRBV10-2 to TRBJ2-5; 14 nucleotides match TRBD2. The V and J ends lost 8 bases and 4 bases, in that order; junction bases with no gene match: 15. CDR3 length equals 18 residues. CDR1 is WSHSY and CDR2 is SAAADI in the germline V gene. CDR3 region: CASGGLAGDVYWGETQYF. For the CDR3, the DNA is TGCGCCAGCGGGGGACTAGCGGGAGATGTATATTGGGGAGAGACCCAGTACTTC.

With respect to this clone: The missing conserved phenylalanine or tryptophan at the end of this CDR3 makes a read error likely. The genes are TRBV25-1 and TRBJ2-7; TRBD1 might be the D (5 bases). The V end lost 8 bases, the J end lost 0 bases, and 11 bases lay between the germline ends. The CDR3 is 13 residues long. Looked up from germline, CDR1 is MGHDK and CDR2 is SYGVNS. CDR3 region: CASETVNSYEQYS. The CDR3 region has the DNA TGTGCCAGCGAGACAGTGAACTCCTACGAGCAGTACTCC.

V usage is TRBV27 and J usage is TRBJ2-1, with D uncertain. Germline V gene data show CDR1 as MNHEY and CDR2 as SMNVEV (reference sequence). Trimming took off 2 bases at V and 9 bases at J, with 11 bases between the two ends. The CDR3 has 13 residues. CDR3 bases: TGTGCCAGCAGTTTAAGAGCTCCGGGTGAGCAGTTCTTC. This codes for CASSLRAPGEQFF.

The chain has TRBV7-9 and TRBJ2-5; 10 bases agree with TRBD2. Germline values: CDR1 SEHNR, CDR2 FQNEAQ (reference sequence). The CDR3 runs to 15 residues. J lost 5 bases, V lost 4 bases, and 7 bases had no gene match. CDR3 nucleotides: TGTGCCAGCAGCTCGATAGCGGGAGGCTCGGAGACCCAGTACTTC. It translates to CASSSIAGGSETQYF.

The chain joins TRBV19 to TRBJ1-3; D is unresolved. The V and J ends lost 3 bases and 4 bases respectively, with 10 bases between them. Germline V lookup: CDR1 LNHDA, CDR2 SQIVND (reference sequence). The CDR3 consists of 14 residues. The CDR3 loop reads CASSIGGLGNTIYF. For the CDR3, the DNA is TGTGCCAGTAGTATCGGAGGGCTCGGAAACACCATATATTTT.

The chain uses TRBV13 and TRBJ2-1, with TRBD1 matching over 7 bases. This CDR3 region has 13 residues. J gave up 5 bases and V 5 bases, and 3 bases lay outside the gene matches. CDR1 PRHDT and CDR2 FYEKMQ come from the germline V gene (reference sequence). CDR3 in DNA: TGTGCCAGCAGCCCTGACAGGGACAATGAGCAGTTCTTC. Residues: CASSPDRDNEQFF.

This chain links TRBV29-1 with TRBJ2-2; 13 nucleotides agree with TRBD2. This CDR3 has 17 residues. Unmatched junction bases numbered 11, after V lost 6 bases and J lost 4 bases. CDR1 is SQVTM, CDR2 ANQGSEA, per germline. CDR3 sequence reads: CSVRGLAGVYGTGELFF. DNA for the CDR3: TGCAGCGTCCGCGGACTAGCGGGAGTTTATGGCACCGGGGAGCTGTTTTTT.

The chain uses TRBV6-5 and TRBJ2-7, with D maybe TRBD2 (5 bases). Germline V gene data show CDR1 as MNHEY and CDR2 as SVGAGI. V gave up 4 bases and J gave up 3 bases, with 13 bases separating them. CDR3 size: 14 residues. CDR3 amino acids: CASSSLLSGYEQYF. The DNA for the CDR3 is TGTGCCAGCAGTTCCCTGTTGAGCGGCTACGAGCAGTACTTC.